These T cell receptor beta chains were read from a single sample in a study of OX40 agonist ivuxolimab in advanced cancers. The data were produced by immunoSEQ multiplex PCR, yet TCRdb's version contains in-frame clones alone and is incomplete. Of about 74,000 clones listed, roughly 90% are singletons. The specimen was CD4+ or CD8+ T cells sorted from blood, collected in a trial of the OX40 agonist ivuxolimab. These receptors were obtained from an adult with an advanced solid tumor such as melanoma, head and neck, liver or kidney cancer. Both conserved end residues are part of each CDR3. The order of the fields is V gene, D gene, CDR3 length, J gene, clone size, CDR3 protein, CDR3 DNA. D genes are given only for firm matches. Size values are once, few and many counts, or a class for expanded clones, and some rows have none.

TRBV6-5	-	13	TRBJ1-2	-	CASSAGTPYGYTF	TGTGCCAGCAGTGCCGGGACACCCTATGGCTACACCTTC
TRBV19	-	13	TRBJ2-7	-	CASTHSASGEQYF	TGTGCCAGTACCCATTCGGCTTCTGGCGAGCAGTACTTC
TRBV18	TRBD2	17	TRBJ2-7	-	CASSPGTSGRGPYEQYF	TGTGCCAGCTCACCCGGGACTAGCGGGAGGGGGCCCTACGAGCAGTACTTC
TRBV6-5	-	13	TRBJ1-5	few	CASSPSRDQPQHF	TGTGCCAGCAGCCCTAGCAGGGATCAGCCCCAGCATTTT
TRBV2	TRBD2	12	TRBJ2-7	-	CASRGDWTSGRF	TGTGCCAGCAGGGGGGATTGGACTAGCGGGAGATTC
TRBV5-1	TRBD2	15	TRBJ2-7	-	CASSTSSGRAQEQYF	TGCGCCAGCAGCACCTCTAGCGGGAGGGCTCAGGAGCAGTACTTC
TRBV19	TRBD1	17	TRBJ2-5	-	CASSMPRPGQGDGTQYF	TGTGCCAGTAGTATGCCACGTCCGGGACAGGGGGACGGGACCCAGTACTTC
TRBV5-4	TRBD1	14	TRBJ1-1	-	CASSLGQGMTEAFF	TGTGCCAGCAGCTTGGGACAGGGTATGACTGAAGCTTTCTTT
TRBV14	-	14	TRBJ2-5	-	CASSQDLRVGTQYF	TGTGCCAGCAGCCAAGACCTGCGGGTTGGGACCCAGTACTTC
TRBV19	TRBD1	13	TRBJ1-4	-	CATEDRGNEKLFF	TGTGCCACCGAGGACAGGGGTAATGAAAAACTGTTTTTT
TRBV5-4	TRBD1	15	TRBJ2-7	-	CASSSPGQGTYEQYF	TGTGCCAGCAGCTCCCCAGGACAGGGAACGTACGAGCAGTACTTC
TRBV7-1	TRBD1	14	TRBJ1-1	once	CASSSTRDRGEAFF	TGTGCCAGCAGCTCCACCCGGGACAGGGGTGAAGCTTTCTTT
TRBV21-1	-	17	TRBJ2-3	-	CASSKRTAVLSTDTQYF	TGTGCCAGCAGCAAGAGAACAGCGGTATTAAGCACAGATACGCAGTATTTT
TRBV5-6	TRBD1	13	TRBJ1-2	-	CASRQTGGYGYTF	TGTGCCAGCAGACAGACAGGGGGCTATGGCTACACCTTC
TRBV9	TRBD2	20	TRBJ2-1	-	CASSPRSGREVFHSYNEQFF	TGTGCCAGCAGCCCACGTTCGGGACGGGAGGTTTTCCACTCCTACAATGAGCAGTTCTTC
TRBV9	-	15	TRBJ1-3	-	CASSVGTDSGNTIYF	TGTGCCAGCAGCGTAGGGACAGACTCTGGAAACACCATATATTTT
TRBV9	TRBD2	15	TRBJ2-2	-	CASTSSGTNTGELFF	TGTGCCAGCACGTCAAGCGGGACGAACACCGGGGAGCTGTTTTTT
TRBV7-8	-	14	TRBJ1-2	once	CASSLDVRSHGYTF	TGTGCCAGCAGCTTAGACGTGAGGTCCCATGGCTACACCTTC
TRBV5-5	-	17	TRBJ2-6	-	CASSHQVQVPGANVLTF	TGTGCCAGCAGTCACCAGGTACAGGTTCCTGGGGCCAACGTCCTGACTTTC
TRBV7-9	TRBD1	15	TRBJ2-7	-	CASRTGQGRSYEQYF	TGTGCCAGCAGAACGGGACAGGGGCGCTCCTACGAGCAGTACTTC
TRBV23-1	TRBD1	16	TRBJ2-7	-	CASILRRDRGPYEQYF	TGCGCCAGCATCCTCCGCCGGGACAGGGGTCCCTACGAGCAGTACTTC
TRBV19	TRBD1	17	TRBJ2-6	-	CASSQGPDRAGANVLTF	TGTGCCAGTAGTCAAGGGCCCGACAGGGCTGGGGCCAACGTCCTGACTTTC
TRBV28	TRBD1	13	TRBJ2-7	-	CASSSGQGAKQYF	TGTGCCAGCAGTTCGGGACAGGGGGCAAAGCAGTACTTC
TRBV27	TRBD1	15	TRBJ2-7	-	CASSFRDRAPYEQYF	TGTGCCAGCAGTTTCCGGGACAGGGCCCCCTACGAGCAGTACTTC
TRBV30	-	13	TRBJ1-6	-	CAWRDTNNSPLHF	TGTGCCTGGCGAGATACCAATAATTCACCCCTCCACTTT
TRBV18	-	16	TRBJ2-1	-	CASSPTGYESYNEQFF	TGTGCCAGCTCACCAACAGGGTATGAGTCCTACAATGAGCAGTTCTTC
TRBV20-1	-	10	TRBJ1-2	-	CSASRDGYTF	TGCAGTGCTAGTAGGGATGGCTACACCTTC
TRBV29-1	TRBD2	14	TRBJ2-1	-	CSAYGRSSYNEQFF	TGCAGCGCTTACGGGAGGAGCTCCTACAATGAGCAGTTCTTC
TRBV18	-	14	TRBJ2-6	-	CASSPPFGANVLTF	TGTGCCAGCTCACCACCGTTTGGGGCCAACGTCCTGACTTTC
TRBV2	-	15	TRBJ1-5	-	CASSESQGSYQPQHF	TGTGCCAGCAGTGAAAGTCAGGGGTCCTATCAGCCCCAGCATTTT
TRBV7-3	-	14	TRBJ2-5	-	CASSITGPRQTQYF	TGTGCCAGCAGCATAACAGGGCCCCGCCAGACCCAGTACTTC
TRBV28	-	13	TRBJ1-2	-	CASSPQLTHGYTF	TGTGCCAGCAGTCCTCAGTTGACACATGGCTACACCTTC
TRBV5-1	-	16	TRBJ2-3	-	CASSLPMRADTDTQYF	TGCGCCAGCAGCTTGCCCATGAGGGCGGACACAGATACGCAGTATTTT
TRBV6-6	TRBD1	15	TRBJ1-6	-	CASRREGQPNSPLHF	TGTGCCAGCAGAAGGGAGGGACAGCCTAATTCACCCCTCCACTTT
TRBV14	-	17	TRBJ2-7	-	CASSQDRLPRSSDEQYF	TGTGCCAGCAGCCAAGATCGGCTTCCTAGATCGTCGGACGAGCAGTACTTC
TRBV28	-	12	TRBJ2-2	-	CASRGDVGELFF	TGTGCCAGTAGGGGGGATGTCGGGGAGCTGTTTTTT
TRBV2	-	14	TRBJ1-1	-	CASSAQGPNTEAFF	TGTGCCAGCAGTGCCCAAGGACCGAACACTGAAGCTTTCTTT
TRBV4-1	-	16	TRBJ1-3	once	CASSLPGGGSGNTIYF	TGCGCCAGCAGCCTCCCGGGGGGGGGCTCTGGAAACACCATATATTTT
TRBV25-1	-	15	TRBJ2-2	-	CASSGDVGATGELFF	TGTGCCAGCAGTGGGGACGTAGGGGCCACCGGGGAGCTGTTTTTT
TRBV7-2	TRBD1	15	TRBJ2-2	few	CASRSGTGTSGELFF	TGTGCCAGCAGGTCCGGGACAGGGACTTCCGGGGAGCTGTTTTTT
TRBV10-3	TRBD2	16	TRBJ2-7	-	CAISGTSGRAWYEQYF	TGTGCCATCAGCGGGACTAGCGGGAGGGCTTGGTACGAGCAGTACTTC
TRBV5-1	-	15	TRBJ2-7	-	CASSHETGSSYEQYF	TGCGCCAGCAGTCACGAAACAGGAAGCTCCTACGAGCAGTACTTC
TRBV29-1	-	13	TRBJ2-3	-	CSVDVGGTDTQYF	TGCAGCGTTGATGTGGGGGGCACAGATACGCAGTATTTT
TRBV12-1	-	17	TRBJ2-1	-	CASSLLPTAGGPSEQFF	TGTGCCAGCAGCCTGCTGCCGACCGCGGGAGGGCCTAGTGAGCAGTTCTTC
TRBV7-8	-	14	TRBJ2-7	-	CASSLTGSSYEQYF	TGTGCCAGCAGCTTAACCGGGAGCTCCTACGAGCAGTACTTC
TRBV18	-	15	TRBJ2-3	-	CASSPPGGFTDTQYF	TGTGCCAGCTCACCACCTGGCGGTTTCACAGATACGCAGTATTTT
TRBV9	-	15	TRBJ2-7	-	CASSVEAGYFYEQYF	TGTGCCAGCAGCGTAGAGGCAGGGTACTTCTACGAGCAGTACTTC
TRBV5-1	TRBD2	17	TRBJ2-2	once	CASTPGTSGANTGELFF	TGCGCCAGCACCCCCGGGACTAGCGGGGCTAACACCGGGGAGCTGTTTTTT
TRBV5-6	TRBD2	16	TRBJ2-1	-	CASSLGLAGVSNEQFF	TGTGCCAGCAGCTTGGGACTAGCGGGAGTGAGCAATGAGCAGTTCTTC
TRBV2	TRBD1	13	TRBJ2-1	-	CASMTGGHDEQFF	TGTGCCAGCATGACAGGGGGTCACGATGAGCAGTTCTTC
TRBV5-1	-	14	TRBJ1-2	once	CASSPEAGWNGYTF	TGCGCCAGCAGCCCGGAAGCAGGGTGGAATGGCTACACCTTC
TRBV7-8	-	13	TRBJ2-7	-	CASSLTADYEQYF	TGTGCCAGCAGCTTAACGGCAGACTACGAGCAGTACTTC
TRBV5-5	TRBD1	15	TRBJ2-7	-	CASSVGQASFYEQYF	TGTGCCAGCAGCGTCGGACAGGCGTCCTTCTACGAGCAGTACTTC
TRBV9	-	14	TRBJ1-2	-	CASSPGNYNYGYTF	TGTGCCAGCAGCCCAGGGAACTATAACTATGGCTACACCTTC
TRBV28	-	15	TRBJ2-5	-	CASSLLSRAQETQYF	TGTGCCAGCAGTTTATTATCCAGAGCCCAAGAGACCCAGTACTTC